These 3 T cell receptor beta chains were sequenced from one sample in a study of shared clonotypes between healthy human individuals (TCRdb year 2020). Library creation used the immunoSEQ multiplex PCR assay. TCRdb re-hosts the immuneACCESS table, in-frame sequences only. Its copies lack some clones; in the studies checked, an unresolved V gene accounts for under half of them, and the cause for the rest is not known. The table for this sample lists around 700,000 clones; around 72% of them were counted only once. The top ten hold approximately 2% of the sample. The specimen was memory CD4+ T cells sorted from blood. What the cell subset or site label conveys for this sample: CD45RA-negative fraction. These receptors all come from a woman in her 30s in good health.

Here the CDR3 DNA reads TGTGCCAGCAGCTTGTATGGCAGCAATCAGCCCCAGCATTTT. It specifies CASSLYGSNQPQHF. The chain couples TRBV5-6 to TRBJ1-5; the D is unclear. Trimming stripped 1 base from V and 1 base from J, with 6 bases between. The CDR3 totals 14 residues. The germline V gene has CDR1 SGHDT and CDR2 YYEEEE.

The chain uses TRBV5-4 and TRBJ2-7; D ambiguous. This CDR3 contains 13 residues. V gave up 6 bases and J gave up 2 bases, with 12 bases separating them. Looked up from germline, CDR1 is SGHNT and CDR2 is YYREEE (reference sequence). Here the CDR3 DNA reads TGTGCCAGCACCCCGGACGGAACCTACGAGCAGTACTTC. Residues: CASTPDGTYEQYF.

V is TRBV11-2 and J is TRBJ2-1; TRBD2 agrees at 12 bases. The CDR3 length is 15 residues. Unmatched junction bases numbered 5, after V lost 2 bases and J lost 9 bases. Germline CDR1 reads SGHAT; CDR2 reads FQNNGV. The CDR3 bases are TGTGCCAGCAGCTTACAACTAGCGGGAGGTAGTGAGCAGTTCTTC. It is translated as CASSLQLAGGSEQFF. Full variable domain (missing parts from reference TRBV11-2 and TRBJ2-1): EAGVAQSPRYKIIEKRQSVAFWCNPISGHATLYWYQQILGQGPKLLIQFQNNGVVDDSQLPKDRFSAERLKGVDSTLKIQPAKLEDSAVYLCASSLQLAGGSEQFFGPGTRLTVL.